This record covers a single TCR beta chain. The repertoire was sequenced with immunoSEQ multiplex PCR; TCRdb's copy has only in-frame clones and lacks some. This table holds more than 30,000 clones, roughly 89% found once. The data are from a study of preoperative IRX-2 immunotherapy in early breast cancer. CDR1 is MNHGY and CDR2 is SAAAGT in the germline V gene. V was trimmed by 5 bases and J by 2 bases, leaving 13 bases between them. The CDR3 is 15 amino acids. Sample treatment: preoperative locoregional IRX-2 cytokine immunotherapy. Patients received preoperative, locoregional IRX-2 cytokine immunotherapy in a phase Ib study.

This chain joins TRBV6-8 and TRBJ1-3; unclear D gene. This receptor was obtained from a human donor with breast cancer. The source was tumor tissue, collected after IRX-2 immunotherapy. CDR3 in DNA: TGTGCCAGCAGTGCGACGTCAGCCCCTGGAAACACCATATATTTT. This codes for CASSATSAPGNTIYF.